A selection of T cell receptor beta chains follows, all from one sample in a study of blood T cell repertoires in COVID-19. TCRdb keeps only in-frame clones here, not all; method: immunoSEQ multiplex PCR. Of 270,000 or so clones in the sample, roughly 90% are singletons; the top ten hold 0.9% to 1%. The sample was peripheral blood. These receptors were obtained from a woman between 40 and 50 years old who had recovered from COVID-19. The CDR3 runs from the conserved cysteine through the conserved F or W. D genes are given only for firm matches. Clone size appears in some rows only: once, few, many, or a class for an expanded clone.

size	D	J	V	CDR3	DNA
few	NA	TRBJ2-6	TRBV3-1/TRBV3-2	CASSQERLARSSGANVLTF	TGTGCCAGCAGCCAAGAGCGGCTAGCGCGTAGCTCTGGGGCCAACGTCCTGACTTTC
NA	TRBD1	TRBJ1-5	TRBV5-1	CASSSTGGDNQPQHF	TGCGCCAGCAGCTCCACAGGGGGGGACAATCAGCCCCAGCATTTT
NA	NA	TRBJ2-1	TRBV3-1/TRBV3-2	CASSRPFRASDWGEQFF	TGTGCCAGCAGCCGCCCCTTCAGGGCTAGCGATTGGGGTGAGCAGTTCTTC
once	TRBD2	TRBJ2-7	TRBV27	CASSEREGHWDEQYF	TGTGCCAGCAGCGAGCGGGAGGGCCATTGGGACGAGCAGTACTTC
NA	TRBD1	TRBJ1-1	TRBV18	CASSHRQGDTEAFF	TGTGCCAGCTCACACCGACAGGGAGACACTGAAGCTTTCTTT
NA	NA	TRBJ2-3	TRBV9	CASSVTVSSTDTQYF	TGTGCCAGCAGCGTAACGGTCTCTAGCACAGATACGCAGTATTTT
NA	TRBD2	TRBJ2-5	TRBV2	CASSPLDGRGRETQYF	TGTGCCAGCAGTCCCCTCGACGGGAGGGGTAGAGAGACCCAGTACTTC
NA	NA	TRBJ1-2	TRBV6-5	CASSYSGQGGYTF	TGTGCCAGCAGTTACTCGGGGCAGGGTGGCTACACCTTC
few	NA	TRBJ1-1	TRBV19	CASSMTVNTEAFF	TGTGCCAGTAGTATGACTGTCAACACTGAAGCTTTCTTT
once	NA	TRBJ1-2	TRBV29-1	CSVEGGGAGYGYTF	TGCAGCGTTGAAGGTGGGGGCGCAGGCTATGGCTACACCTTC
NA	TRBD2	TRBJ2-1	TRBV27	CASSPIRYSGNSGYNEQFF	TGTGCCAGCAGTCCCATCCGTTATAGCGGGAACTCCGGGTACAATGAGCAGTTCTTC
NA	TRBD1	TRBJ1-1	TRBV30	CAWDRGDTEAFF	TGTGCCTGGGACAGGGGCGACACTGAAGCTTTCTTT
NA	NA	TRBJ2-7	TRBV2	CASSEIRETYEQYF	TGTGCCAGCAGTGAAATTCGGGAGACCTACGAGCAGTACTTC
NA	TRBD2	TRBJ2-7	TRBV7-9	CASSRSGTSHEQYF	TGTGCCAGCAGCAGATCCGGGACTAGCCACGAGCAGTACTTC
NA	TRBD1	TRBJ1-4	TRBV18	CASSPPGQGAPNEKLFF	TGTGCCAGCTCACCACCGGGGCAGGGGGCGCCCAATGAAAAACTGTTTTTT
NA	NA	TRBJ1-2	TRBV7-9	CASSLIGQGMGGYTF	TGTGCCAGCAGCTTAATTGGGCAGGGAATGGGAGGCTACACCTTC
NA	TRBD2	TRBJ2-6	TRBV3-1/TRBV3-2	CASSPLAGGPAGANVLTF	TGTGCCAGCAGCCCCTTAGCGGGAGGGCCGGCTGGGGCCAACGTCCTGACTTTC
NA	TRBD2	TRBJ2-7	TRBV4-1	CASSPTLAETFYEQYF	TGCGCCAGCAGCCCTACACTAGCGGAGACCTTCTACGAGCAGTACTTC
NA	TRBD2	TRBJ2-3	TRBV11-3	CASSPLLPGRADTQYF	TGTGCCAGCAGCCCCCTTCTCCCGGGGAGGGCAGATACGCAGTATTTT
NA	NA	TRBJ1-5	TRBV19	CASSDQGTQPQHF	TGTGCCAGTAGCGACCAGGGAACCCAGCCCCAGCATTTT
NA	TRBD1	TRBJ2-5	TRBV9	CASSVALGQGQETQYF	TGTGCCAGCAGCGTAGCTCTGGGACAGGGCCAAGAGACCCAGTACTTC
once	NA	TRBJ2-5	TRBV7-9	CASSLDGGQIQETQYF	TGTGCCAGCAGCTTAGACGGGGGACAGATACAAGAGACCCAGTACTTC